This T cell receptor beta chain appears in the sequencing data of a study of control samples from healthy donors and cancer patients. This table comes from immunoSEQ multiplex PCR, and its TCRdb copy is limited to in-frame clones, with some not included. This sample has over 75,000 clones; 90% to 95% occur once, and the top ten carry around 16%. Germline assignment: CDR1 ENHRY and CDR2 SYGVKD. This CDR3 is built from 13 residues. With 4 bases clipped from V and 5 bases from J, the junction kept 4 bases outside the gene matches. This TCR derives from a man aged 25 to 45 in good health. The sample consisted of blood. The chain employs TRBV10-3 and TRBJ2-7; 8 positions match TRBD1. CDR3 in DNA: TGTGCCATCAGTGGGGACAGGTCACACGAGCAGTACTTC. As protein: CAISGDRSHEQYF.